This T cell receptor (beta chain) was recorded in a study of cytomegalovirus exposure and HLA in healthy donors. Study information: Assignment to the Caucasian-associated ancestry cluster applied to around 80% of the roughly 420 genotyped donors.

Vbeta (60) and Jbeta (13) primers were used in the PCR. Only in-frame clones appear in the TCRdb table, and some are missing; sequencing was by immunoSEQ multiplex PCR. The data contain some 160,000 clones, roughly 78% of them singletons. CDR3 size: 15 residues. Per the germline V gene, CDR1 is SGHRS and CDR2 is YFSETQ. The V end was cut by 4 bases, the J end by 0 bases, with 12 bases between. The sequence was obtained from a woman in her thirties or forties in good health and CMV-seronegative. The sequencing input was PBMCs. This chain connects TRBV5-1 to TRBJ2-3; the D is unclear. The CDR3 DNA follows: TGCGCCAGCAGCCCTGCGGCCCTCAGCACAGATACGCAGTATTTT. It is translated as CASSPAALSTDTQYF.